These T cell receptor beta chains were read from a single sample in a study of regulatory T cells in long-lasting Graves disease. TCRdb fed the multiplex PCR reads into MiXCR, producing one record per CDR3 protein. The data hold approximately 230,000 distinct CDR3 sequences, with around 17% observed a single time. The sequenced sample was peripheral blood mononuclear cells (PBMCs), obtained at new diagnosis, from a patient treated with antithyroid drugs. These receptors were obtained from a female donor with Graves disease. Each CDR3 is given with its conserved first and last residue. The D gene is left open where the match is weak. Size tells how often a clone was seen (once, few, many) or the class of an expanded clone, and some rows leave it out.

D	size	V	J	DNA	CDR3
-	many	TRBV6-4	TRBJ1-4	TGTGCCAGCAGTTACTCCCTCATGACAGTCGAAAATGAAAAACTGTTTTTT	CASSYSLMTVENEKLFF
-	many	TRBV6-2/TRBV6-3	TRBJ2-3	TGTGCCAGCAGTTACTCGACTGGAACGGCAGATACGCAGTATTTT	CASSYSTGTADTQYF
-	many	TRBV11-2	TRBJ2-4	TGTGCCAGCAGCCCTGAAAACATAGCCAAAAACATTCAGTACTTC	CASSPENIAKNIQYF
TRBD1	many	TRBV6-1	TRBJ2-7	TGTGCCAGCAGGTCTACCACAGGGGTCGACTACGAGCAGTACTTC	CASRSTTGVDYEQYF
-	many	TRBV6-5	TRBJ1-1	TGTGCCAGCAGTTACGGTTCGGAATTCGAAGCTTTCTTT	CASSYGSEFEAFF
-	-	TRBV30	TRBJ1-5	TGTGCCTGGAGTGTTGTGCGCGGGGGGCCCCAGCATTTT	CAWSVVRGGPQHF
-	many	TRBV10-3	TRBJ2-7	TGTGCCATCAGTGAGGCTCCTCGCTCCTACGAGCAGTACTTC	CAISEAPRSYEQYF
TRBD1	many	TRBV19	TRBJ1-4	TGTGCCAGCCTCGCCCGGGACAGGATTAATGAAAAACTGTTTTTT	CASLARDRINEKLFF
TRBD2	many	TRBV10-3	TRBJ2-1	TGTGCCATCAGCCCTTCGGGACTAGCGGGAGGAAGTGAGCAGTTCTTC	CAISPSGLAGGSEQFF
-	many	TRBV27	TRBJ2-1	TGTGCCAGCAGTTTAATTACGAGAGGACTCTACAATGAGCAGTTCTTC	CASSLITRGLYNEQFF
TRBD2	many	TRBV29-1	TRBJ2-3	TGCAGCGTTGGCGGGACTAGCGCTATGATTTCCACAGATACGCAGTATTTT	CSVGGTSAMISTDTQYF
-	many	TRBV4-1	TRBJ2-7	TGCGCCAACAGCCAAGATCGCGCAGATAGCTACGAGCAGTACTTC	CANSQDRADSYEQYF
TRBD1	-	TRBV10-1	TRBJ1-2	TGCGCCAGCAGCCGGGACAGGGGGATTGGCTACACCTTC	CASSRDRGIGYTF
TRBD2	many	TRBV27	TRBJ2-1	TGTGCCAGCAGTTCTCGGGGCGGGAGTTTCAATGAGCAGTTCTTC	CASSSRGGSFNEQFF
TRBD2	many	TRBV27	TRBJ2-1	TGTGCCAGCAGTTTACGGACTAGCGCTGAGCAGTTCTTC	CASSLRTSAEQFF
-	many	TRBV7-9	TRBJ2-2	TGTGCCAGCAGCTTTTTGAACACCGGGGAGCTGTTTTTT	CASSFLNTGELFF